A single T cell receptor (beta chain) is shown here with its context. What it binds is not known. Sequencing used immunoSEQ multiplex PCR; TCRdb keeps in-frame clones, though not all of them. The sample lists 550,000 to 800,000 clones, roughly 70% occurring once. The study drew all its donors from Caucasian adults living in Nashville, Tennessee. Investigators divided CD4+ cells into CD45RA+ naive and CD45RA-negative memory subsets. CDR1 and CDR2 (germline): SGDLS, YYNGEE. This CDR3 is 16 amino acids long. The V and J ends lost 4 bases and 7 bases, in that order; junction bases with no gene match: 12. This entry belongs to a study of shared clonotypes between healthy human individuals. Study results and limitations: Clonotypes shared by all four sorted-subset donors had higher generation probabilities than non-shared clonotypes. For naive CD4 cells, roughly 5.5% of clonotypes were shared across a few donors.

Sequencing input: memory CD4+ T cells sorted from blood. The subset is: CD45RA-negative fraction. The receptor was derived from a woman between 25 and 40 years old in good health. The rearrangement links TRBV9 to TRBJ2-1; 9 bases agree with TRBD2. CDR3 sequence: CASSPPVVAGVNEQFF. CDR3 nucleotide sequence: TGTGCCAGCAGCCCGCCGGTAGTAGCGGGAGTTAATGAGCAGTTCTTC. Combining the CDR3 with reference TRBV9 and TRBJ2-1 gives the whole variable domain DSGVTQTPKHLITATGQRVTLRCSPRSGDLSVYWYQQSLDQGLQFLIQYYNGEERAKGNILERFSAQQFPDLHSELNLSSLELGDSALYFCASSPPVVAGVNEQFFGPGTRLTVL.